Below, one T cell receptor beta chain is given with its context. The antigen remains unidentified. Only in-frame clones appear in the TCRdb table, and some are missing; sequencing was by immunoSEQ multiplex PCR. The sample has some 190,000 clones; approximately 85% are singletons. This sample was included in a study of cytomegalovirus exposure and HLA in healthy donors. Looking at the study overall: It was reported in a later analysis that the 90 to 150 validation repertoires used the same platform as the 550 to 850 first-cohort repertoires.

Study observations and caveats: TCR sequences were mostly rare, though some public TCRs occurred in many donors. The authors enumerated 164 TCR beta chains as linked to cytomegalovirus.

The donors were part of the validation cohort of roughly 110 subjects. That cohort was separate from the first cohort, which comprised 700 or so subjects. The CDR3 is 17 residues long. Germline CDR1 is SGHTA and CDR2 is FQGTGA. V was trimmed by 2 bases and J by 0 bases, leaving 11 bases between them. This clonotype was sampled from a woman aged 18 to 35 in good health and CMV-seronegative. Input material: PBMCs. The genes are TRBV7-3 and TRBJ2-6; unclear D gene. CDR3 sequence reads: CASSLFEISSGANVLTF. The DNA of the CDR3 is TGTGCCAGCAGCTTATTTGAGATAAGCTCTGGGGCCAACGTCCTGACTTTC.